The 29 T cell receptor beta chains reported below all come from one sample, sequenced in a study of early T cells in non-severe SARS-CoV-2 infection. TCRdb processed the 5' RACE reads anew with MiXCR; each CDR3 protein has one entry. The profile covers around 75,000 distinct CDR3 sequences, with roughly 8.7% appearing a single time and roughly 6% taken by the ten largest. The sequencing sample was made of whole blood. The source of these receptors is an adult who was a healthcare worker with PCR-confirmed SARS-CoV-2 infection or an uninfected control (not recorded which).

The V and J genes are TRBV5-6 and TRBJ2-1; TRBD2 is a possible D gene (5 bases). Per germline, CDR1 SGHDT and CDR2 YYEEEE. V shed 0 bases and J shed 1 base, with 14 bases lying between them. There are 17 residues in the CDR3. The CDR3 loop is CASSLGKLGGSYNEQFF. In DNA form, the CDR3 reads TGTGCCAGCAGCTTGGGGAAACTAGGTGGGTCCTACAATGAGCAGTTCTTC.

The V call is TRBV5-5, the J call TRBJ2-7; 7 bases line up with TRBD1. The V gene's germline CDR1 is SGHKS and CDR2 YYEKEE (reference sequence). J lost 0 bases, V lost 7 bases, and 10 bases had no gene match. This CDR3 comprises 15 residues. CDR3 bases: TGTGCCAGCGCCCTGGGACAGCTCCTCTCCTACGAGCAGTACTTC. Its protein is CASALGQLLSYEQYF. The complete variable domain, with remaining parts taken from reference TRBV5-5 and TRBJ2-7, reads DAGVTQSPTHLIKTRGQQVTLRCSPISGHKSVSWYQQVLGQGPQFIFQYYEKEERGRGNFPDRFSARQFPNYSSELNVNALLLGDSALYLCASALGQLLSYEQYFGPGTRLTVT.

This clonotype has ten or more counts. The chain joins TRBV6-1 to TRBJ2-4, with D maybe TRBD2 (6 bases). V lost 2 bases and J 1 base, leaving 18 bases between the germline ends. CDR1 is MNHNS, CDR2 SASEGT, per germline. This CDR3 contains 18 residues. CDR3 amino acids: CASSEMGGVNLAKNIQYF. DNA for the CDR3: TGTGCCAGCAGTGAAATGGGGGGAGTGAATTTGGCCAAAAACATTCAGTACTTC.

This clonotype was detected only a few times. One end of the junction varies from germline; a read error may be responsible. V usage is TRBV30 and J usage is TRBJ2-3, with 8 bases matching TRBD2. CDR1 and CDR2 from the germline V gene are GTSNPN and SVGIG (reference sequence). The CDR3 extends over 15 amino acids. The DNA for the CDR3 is TGTGCCTGGAGTCCGGGGAGCGGGAGCAGAGATACGCAGTATTTT. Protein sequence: CAWSPGSGSRDTQYF.

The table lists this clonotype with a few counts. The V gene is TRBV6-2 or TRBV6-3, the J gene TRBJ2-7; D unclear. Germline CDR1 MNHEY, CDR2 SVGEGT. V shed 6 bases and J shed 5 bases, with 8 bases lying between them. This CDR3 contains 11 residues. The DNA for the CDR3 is TGTGCCAGCAGATTTATGGACGAGCAGTACTTC. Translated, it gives CASRFMDEQYF.

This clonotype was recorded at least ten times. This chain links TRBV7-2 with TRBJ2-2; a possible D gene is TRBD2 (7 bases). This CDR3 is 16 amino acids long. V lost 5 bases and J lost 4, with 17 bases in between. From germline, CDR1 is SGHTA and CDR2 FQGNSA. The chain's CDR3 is CASSTSTGGRTGELFF. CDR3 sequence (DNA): TGTGCCAGCAGCACGTCGACGGGGGGCCGCACCGGGGAGCTGTTTTTT.

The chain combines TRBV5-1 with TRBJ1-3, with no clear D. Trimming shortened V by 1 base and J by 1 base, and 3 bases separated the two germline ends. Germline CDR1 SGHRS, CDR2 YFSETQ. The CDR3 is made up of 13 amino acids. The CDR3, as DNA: TGCGCCAGCAGCTTGCCATCTGGAAACACCATATATTTT. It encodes CASSLPSGNTIYF. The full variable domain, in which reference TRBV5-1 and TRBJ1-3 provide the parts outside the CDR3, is KAGVTQTPRYLIKTRGQQVTLSCSPISGHRSVSWYQQTPGQGLQFLFEYFSETQRNKGNFPGRFSGRQFSNSRSEMNVSTLELGDSALYLCASSLPSGNTIYFGEGSWLTVV.

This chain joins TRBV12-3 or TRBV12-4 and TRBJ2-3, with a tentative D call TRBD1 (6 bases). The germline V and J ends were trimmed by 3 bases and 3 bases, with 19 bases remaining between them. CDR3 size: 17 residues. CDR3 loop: CASSFYRDINPTDTQYF. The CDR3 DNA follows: TGTGCCAGCAGTTTCTACCGGGACATCAACCCAACAGATACGCAGTATTTT.

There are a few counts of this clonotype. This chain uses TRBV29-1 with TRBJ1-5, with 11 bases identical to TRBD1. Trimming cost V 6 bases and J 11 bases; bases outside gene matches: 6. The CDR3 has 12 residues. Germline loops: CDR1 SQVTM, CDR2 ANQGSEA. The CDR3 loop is CSVGQGGSAQHF. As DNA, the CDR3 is TGCAGCGTGGGACAGGGGGGGTCGGCCCAGCATTTT.

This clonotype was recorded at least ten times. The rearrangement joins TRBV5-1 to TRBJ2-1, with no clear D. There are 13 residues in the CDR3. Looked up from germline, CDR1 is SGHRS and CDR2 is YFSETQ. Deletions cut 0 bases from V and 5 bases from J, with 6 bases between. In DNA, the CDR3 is TGCGCCAGCAGCTTGGGGCTCAACAATGAGCAGTTCTTC. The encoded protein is CASSLGLNNEQFF.

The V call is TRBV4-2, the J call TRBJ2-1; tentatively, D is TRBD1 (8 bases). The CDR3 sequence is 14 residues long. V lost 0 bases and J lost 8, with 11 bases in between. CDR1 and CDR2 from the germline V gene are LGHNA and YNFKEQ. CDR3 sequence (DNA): TGTGCCAGCAGCCAAGATACAGGGGGGGATGAGCAGTTCTTC. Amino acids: CASSQDTGGDEQFF.

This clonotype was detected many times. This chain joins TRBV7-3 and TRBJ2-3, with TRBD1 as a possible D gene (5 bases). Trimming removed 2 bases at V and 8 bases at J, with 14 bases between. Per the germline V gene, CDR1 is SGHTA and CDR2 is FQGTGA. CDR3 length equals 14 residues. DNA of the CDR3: TGTGCCAGCAGCTTAGTAGGACAAGCTGCTACGCAGTATTTT. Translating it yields CASSLVGQAATQYF.

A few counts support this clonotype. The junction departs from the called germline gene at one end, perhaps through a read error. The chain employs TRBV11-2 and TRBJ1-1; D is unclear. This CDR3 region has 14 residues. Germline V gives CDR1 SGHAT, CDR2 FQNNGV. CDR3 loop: CASSLTAGSTEVFF. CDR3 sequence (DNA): TGTGCCAGCAGCCTGACGGCGGGGAGCACTGAAGTTTTCTTT. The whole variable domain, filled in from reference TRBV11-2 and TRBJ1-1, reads EAGVAQSPRYKIIEKRQSVAFWCNPISGHATLYWYQQILGQGPKLLIQFQNNGVVDDSQLPKDRFSAERLKGVDSTLKIQPAKLEDSAVYLCASSLTAGSTEVFFGQGTRLTVV.

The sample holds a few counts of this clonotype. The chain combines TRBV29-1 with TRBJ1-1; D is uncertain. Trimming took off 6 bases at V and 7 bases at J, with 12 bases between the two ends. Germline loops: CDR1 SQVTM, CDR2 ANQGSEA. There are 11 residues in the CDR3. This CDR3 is CSVRQYNEAFF. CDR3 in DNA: TGCAGCGTCCGGCAGTACAATGAAGCTTTCTTT.

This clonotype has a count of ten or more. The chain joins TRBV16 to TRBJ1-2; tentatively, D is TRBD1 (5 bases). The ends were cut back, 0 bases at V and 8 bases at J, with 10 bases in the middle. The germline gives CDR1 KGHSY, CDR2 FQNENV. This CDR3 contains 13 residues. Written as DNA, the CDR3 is TGTGCCAGCAGCCAATCGGGGCCGCAGGGCTACACCTTC. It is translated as CASSQSGPQGYTF.

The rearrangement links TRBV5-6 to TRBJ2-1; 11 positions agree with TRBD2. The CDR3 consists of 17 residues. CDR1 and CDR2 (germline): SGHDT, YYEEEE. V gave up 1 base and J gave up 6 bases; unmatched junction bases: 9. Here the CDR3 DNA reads TGTGCCAGCAGCTTGAGAGGTAGCGGGAGGGCGATCAATGAGCAGTTCTTC. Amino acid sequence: CASSLRGSGRAINEQFF.

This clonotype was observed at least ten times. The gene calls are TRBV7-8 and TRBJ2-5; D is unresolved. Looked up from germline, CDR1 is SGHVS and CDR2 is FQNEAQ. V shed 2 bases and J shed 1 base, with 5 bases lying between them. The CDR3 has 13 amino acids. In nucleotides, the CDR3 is TGTGCCAGCAGCTTATACAGCCAAGAGACCCAGTACTTC. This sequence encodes CASSLYSQETQYF.

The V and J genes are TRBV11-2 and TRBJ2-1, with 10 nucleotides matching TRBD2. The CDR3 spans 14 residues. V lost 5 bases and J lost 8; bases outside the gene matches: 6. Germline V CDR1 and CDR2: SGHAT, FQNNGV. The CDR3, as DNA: TGTGCCAGCAGCCTACGGACTAGCGGTTATGAGCAGTTCTTC. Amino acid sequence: CASSLRTSGYEQFF.

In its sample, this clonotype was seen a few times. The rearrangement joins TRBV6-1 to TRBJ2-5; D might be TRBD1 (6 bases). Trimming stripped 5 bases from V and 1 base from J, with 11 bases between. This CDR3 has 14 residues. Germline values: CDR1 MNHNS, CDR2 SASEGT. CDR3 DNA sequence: TGTGCCAGCAGTTCCGGACAGACCCAAGAGACCCAGTACTTC. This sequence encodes CASSSGQTQETQYF.

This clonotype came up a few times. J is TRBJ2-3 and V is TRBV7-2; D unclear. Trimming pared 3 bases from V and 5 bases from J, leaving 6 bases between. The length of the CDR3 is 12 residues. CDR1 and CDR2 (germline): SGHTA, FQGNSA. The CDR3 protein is CASSFGLDTQYF. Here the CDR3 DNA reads TGTGCCAGCAGCTTTGGGTTAGATACGCAGTATTTT.

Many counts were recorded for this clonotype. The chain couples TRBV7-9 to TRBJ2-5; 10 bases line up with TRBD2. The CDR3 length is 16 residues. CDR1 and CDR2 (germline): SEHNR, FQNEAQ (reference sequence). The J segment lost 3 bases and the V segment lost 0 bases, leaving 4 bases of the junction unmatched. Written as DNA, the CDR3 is TGTGCCAGCAGCTTAGCGCTCACTAGCGGGGAAGAGACCCAGTACTTC. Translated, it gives CASSLALTSGEETQYF.

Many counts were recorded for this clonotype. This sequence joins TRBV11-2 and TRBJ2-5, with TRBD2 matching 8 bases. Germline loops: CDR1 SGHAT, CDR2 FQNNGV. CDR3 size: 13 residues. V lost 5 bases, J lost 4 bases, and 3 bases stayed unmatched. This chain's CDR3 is CASSPGLGETQYF. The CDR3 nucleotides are TGTGCCAGCAGCCCGGGACTAGGAGAGACCCAGTACTTC.

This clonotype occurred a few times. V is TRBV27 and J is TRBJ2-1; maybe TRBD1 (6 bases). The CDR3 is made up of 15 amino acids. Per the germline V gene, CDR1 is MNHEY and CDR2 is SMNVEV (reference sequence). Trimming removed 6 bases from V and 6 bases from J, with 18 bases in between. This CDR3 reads CASSYQGFLSNEQFF. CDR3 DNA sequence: TGTGCCAGCAGCTATCAGGGGTTTTTGTCCAATGAGCAGTTCTTC.

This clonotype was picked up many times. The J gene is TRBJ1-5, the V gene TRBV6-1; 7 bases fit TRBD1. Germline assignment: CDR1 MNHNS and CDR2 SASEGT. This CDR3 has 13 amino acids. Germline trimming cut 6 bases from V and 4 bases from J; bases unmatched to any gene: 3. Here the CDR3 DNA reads TGTGCCAGCAGAGGACAGGAGAATCAGCCCCAGCATTTT. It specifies CASRGQENQPQHF.

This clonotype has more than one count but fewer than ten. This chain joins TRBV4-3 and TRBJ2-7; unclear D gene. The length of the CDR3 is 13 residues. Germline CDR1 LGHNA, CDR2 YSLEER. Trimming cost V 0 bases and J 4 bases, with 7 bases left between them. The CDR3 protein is CASSQDSAYEQYF. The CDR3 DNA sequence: TGCGCCAGCAGCCAAGATTCGGCGTACGAGCAGTACTTC.

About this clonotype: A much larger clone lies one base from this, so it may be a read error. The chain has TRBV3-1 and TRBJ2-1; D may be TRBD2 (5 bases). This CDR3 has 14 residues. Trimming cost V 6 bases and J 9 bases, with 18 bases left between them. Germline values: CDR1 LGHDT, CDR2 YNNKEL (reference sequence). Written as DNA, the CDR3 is TGTGCCAGCAGTGAAACACTAGTTAACGGTGAGCAGTTCTTC. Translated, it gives CASSETLVNGEQFF.

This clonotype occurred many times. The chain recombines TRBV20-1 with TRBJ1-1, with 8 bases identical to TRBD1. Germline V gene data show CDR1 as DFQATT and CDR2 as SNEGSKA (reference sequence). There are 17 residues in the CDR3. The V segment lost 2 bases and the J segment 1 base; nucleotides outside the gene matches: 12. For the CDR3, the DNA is TGCAGTGCTAGATATGGACAGGGCGCATGGTGGAACACTGAAGCTTTCTTT. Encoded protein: CSARYGQGAWWNTEAFF.

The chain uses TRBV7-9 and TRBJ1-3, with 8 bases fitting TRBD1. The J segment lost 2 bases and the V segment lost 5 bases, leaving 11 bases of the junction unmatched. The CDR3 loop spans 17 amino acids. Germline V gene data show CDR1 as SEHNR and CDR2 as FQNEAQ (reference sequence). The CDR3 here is CASSEQPRRGPGNTIYF. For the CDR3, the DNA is TGTGCCAGCAGCGAACAGCCCCGCAGGGGGCCTGGAAACACCATATATTTT.

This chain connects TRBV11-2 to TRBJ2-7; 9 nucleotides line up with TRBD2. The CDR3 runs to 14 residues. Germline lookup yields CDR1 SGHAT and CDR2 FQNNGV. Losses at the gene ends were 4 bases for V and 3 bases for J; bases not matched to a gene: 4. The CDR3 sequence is CASSSSGVRYEQYF. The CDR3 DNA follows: TGTGCCAGCAGCTCTAGCGGGGTTCGCTACGAGCAGTACTTC.